This T cell receptor beta chain came from a study of cytomegalovirus exposure and HLA in healthy donors. Study-wide results and caveats: Despite most TCR sequences being rare, some public TCRs occurred in many donors. Cytomegalovirus-associated TCR beta chains were listed, numbering 150 to 200.

TCRdb keeps only in-frame clones here, not all; method: immunoSEQ multiplex PCR. This sample has some 120,000 clones; nearly 90% occur once, and the top ten carry 3% to 4%. A note on this clone: Its antigen is not known.

The source is a man aged 25 to 40 in good health and CMV-seronegative. Sequences were obtained from PBMCs.

The CDR3, as DNA: TGTGCCAGCAAGACTAGCGGGGGGGATTACGAGCAGTACTTC. Amino acid sequence: CASKTSGGDYEQYF. The chain carries TRBV6-5 and TRBJ2-7, with TRBD2 matching over 14 bases. The CDR3 loop spans 14 amino acids. Germline lookup yields CDR1 MNHEY and CDR2 SVGAGI. The J segment lost 4 bases and the V segment lost 7 bases, leaving 3 bases of the junction unmatched.